This T cell receptor (beta chain) was captured by sequencing in a study of T cells after yellow fever vaccination. The table lists this clonotype with a few counts. Its cognate antigen is unknown. The CDR3 length is 12 residues. With 0 bases removed from V and 5 bases from J, the gap between germline ends came to 4 bases. Germline V lookup: CDR1 SGDLS, CDR2 YYNGEE. As TCR cDNA was made by 5'RACE template switching, a universal primer site and UMIs were added. TCRdb used MiXCR to reprocess the 5' RACE reads, holding one entry per CDR3 protein. The sample holds about 580,000 distinct CDR3 sequences, around 17% seen once. Study-wide findings and caveats: Reappearance after the booster was observed for most primary-vaccination clones (about 95% CD4, about 86% CD8). A faster peak, day 5 versus 15, was reached by the weaker secondary response.

The chain uses TRBV9 and TRBJ2-3; D unclear. The sequence came from a young man who received the YFV17D yellow fever vaccine. The specimen was PBMCs, collected around 5 days after the first yellow fever vaccination. CDR3 sequence reads: CASSVERDTQYF. The CDR3 DNA reads TGTGCCAGCAGCGTAGAAAGAGATACGCAGTATTTT.